This is a list of T cell receptor beta chains from one sample in a study of OX40 agonist ivuxolimab in advanced cancers. Repertoires were generated with immunoSEQ multiplex PCR, while TCRdb's copy carries only in-frame clones and drops some. The sample has around 84,000 clones, around 90% seen once. The sample was CD4+ or CD8+ T cells sorted from blood, taken in a trial of the OX40 agonist ivuxolimab. The receptors stem from an adult with an advanced solid tumor such as melanoma, head and neck, liver or kidney cancer. CDR3s include the opening cysteine and the closing phenylalanine or tryptophan.

TRBV5-1,CASSLGTSGREQFF
TRBV10-3,CAISRRQFDGYTF
TRBV25-1,CASSEFGSPWVPGSTQYF
TRBV5-8,CASSLAVYRVEAGANVLTF
TRBV5-1,CASSLGSTANTEAFF
TRBV27,CASSPRTSGVPYNEQFF
TRBV4-2,CASSQPTGELFF
TRBV6-1,CASSEDTVNEKLFF
TRBV2,CASSVIEVIAQYF
TRBV13,CASRRQGPTDTQYF
TRBV19,CASSIVGLGQPQHF
TRBV30,CAWSVGRDQPQHF